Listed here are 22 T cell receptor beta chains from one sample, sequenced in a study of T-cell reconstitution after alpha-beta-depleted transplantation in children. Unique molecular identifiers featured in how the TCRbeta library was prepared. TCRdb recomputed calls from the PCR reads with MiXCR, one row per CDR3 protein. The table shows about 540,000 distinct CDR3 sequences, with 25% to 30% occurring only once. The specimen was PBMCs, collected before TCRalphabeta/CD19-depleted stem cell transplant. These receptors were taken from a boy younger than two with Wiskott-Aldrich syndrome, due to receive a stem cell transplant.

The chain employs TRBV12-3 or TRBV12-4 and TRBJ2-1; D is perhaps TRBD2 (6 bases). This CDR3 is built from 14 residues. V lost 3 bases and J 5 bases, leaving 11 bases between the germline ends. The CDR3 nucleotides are TGTGCCAGCAGTTTTAAAGGGGAGGACAATGAGCAGTTCTTC. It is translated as CASSFKGEDNEQFF.

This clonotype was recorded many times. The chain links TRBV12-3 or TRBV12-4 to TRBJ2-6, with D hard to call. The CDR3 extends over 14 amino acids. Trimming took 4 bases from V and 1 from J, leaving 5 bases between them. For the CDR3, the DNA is TGTGCCAGCAGTTCCGGTTCTGGGGCCAACGTCCTGACTTTC. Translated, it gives CASSSGSGANVLTF.

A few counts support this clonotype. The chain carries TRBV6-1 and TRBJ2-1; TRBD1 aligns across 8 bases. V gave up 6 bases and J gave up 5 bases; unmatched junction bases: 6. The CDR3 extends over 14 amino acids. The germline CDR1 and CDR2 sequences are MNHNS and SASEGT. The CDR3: CASRPGQAHNEQFF. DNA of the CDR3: TGTGCCAGCAGACCGGGACAGGCCCACAATGAGCAGTTCTTC.

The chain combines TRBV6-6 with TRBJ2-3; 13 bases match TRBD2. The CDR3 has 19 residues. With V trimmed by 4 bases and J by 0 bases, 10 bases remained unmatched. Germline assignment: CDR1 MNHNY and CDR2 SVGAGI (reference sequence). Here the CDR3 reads CASSFARLAGGQSTDTQYF. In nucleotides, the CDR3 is TGTGCCAGCAGTTTCGCTCGACTAGCGGGAGGCCAAAGCACAGATACGCAGTATTTT.

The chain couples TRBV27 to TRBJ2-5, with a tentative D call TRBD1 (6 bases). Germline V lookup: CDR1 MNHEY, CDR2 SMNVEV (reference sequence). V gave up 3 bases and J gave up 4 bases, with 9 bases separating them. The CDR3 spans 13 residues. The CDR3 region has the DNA TGTGCCAGCAGTTTTCAGGGGAGAGAGACCCAGTACTTC. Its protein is CASSFQGRETQYF.

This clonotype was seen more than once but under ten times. The CDR3 nucleotides are TGTGCCACCAGCAGACCAGGACCCCTTCTTTCCTACGAGCAGTACTTC. Translated, it gives CATSRPGPLLSYEQYF. V usage is TRBV15 and J usage is TRBJ2-7; D not resolved. The CDR3 has 16 residues. Trimming removed 2 bases from V and 1 base from J, with 15 bases in between. CDR1 is LNHNV and CDR2 is YYDKDF in the germline V gene (reference sequence).

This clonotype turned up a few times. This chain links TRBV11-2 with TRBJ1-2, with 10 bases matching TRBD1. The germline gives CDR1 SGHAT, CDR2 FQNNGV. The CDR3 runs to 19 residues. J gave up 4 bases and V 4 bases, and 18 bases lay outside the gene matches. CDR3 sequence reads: CASSSAPWTGGGFGYGYTF. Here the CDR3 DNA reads TGTGCCAGCAGCTCCGCTCCCTGGACAGGGGGAGGGTTTGGCTATGGCTACACCTTC.

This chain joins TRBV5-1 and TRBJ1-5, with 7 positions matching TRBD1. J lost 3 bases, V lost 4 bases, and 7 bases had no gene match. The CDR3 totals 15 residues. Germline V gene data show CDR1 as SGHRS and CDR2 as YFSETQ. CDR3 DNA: TGCGCCAGCAGCGCAACAGGGGCCCCCAATCAGCCCCAGCATTTT. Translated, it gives CASSATGAPNQPQHF. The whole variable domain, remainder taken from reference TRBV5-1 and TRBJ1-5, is KAGVTQTPRYLIKTRGQQVTLSCSPISGHRSVSWYQQTPGQGLQFLFEYFSETQRNKGNFPGRFSGRQFSNSRSEMNVSTLELGDSALYLCASSATGAPNQPQHFGDGTRLSIL.

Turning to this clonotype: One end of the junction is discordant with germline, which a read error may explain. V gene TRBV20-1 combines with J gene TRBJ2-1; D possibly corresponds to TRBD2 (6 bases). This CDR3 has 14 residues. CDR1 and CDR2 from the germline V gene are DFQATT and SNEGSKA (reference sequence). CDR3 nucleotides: TGCAGTGCTGGTAGCGGTAAGCCCTACGATGAGCAGTTCTTC. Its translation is CSAGSGKPYDEQFF.

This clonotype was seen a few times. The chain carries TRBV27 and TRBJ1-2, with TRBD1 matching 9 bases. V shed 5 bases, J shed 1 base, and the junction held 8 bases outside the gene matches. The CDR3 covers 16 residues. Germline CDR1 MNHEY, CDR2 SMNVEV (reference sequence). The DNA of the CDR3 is TGTGCCAGCAGTGACCGTGAGACAGGGGGTAACTATGGCTACACCTTC. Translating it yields CASSDRETGGNYGYTF.

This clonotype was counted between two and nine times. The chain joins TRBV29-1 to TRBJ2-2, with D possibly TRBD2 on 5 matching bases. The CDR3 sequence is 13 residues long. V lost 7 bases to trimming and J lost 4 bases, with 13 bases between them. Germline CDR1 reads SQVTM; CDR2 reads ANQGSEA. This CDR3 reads CSGGLGITGELFF. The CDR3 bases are TGCAGCGGAGGGTTGGGGATCACCGGGGAGCTGTTTTTT.

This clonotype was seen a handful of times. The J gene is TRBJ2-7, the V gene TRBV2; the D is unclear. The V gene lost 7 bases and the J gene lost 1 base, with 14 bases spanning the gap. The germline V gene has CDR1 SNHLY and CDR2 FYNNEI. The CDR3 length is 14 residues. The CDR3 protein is CASKQVVLSYEQYF. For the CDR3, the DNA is TGTGCCAGCAAACAAGTGGTGCTATCCTACGAGCAGTACTTC.

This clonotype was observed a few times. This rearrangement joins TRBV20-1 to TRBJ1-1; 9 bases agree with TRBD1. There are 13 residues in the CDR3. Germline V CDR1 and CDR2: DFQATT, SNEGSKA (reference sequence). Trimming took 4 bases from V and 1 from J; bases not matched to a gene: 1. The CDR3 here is CSAMDRGNTEAFF. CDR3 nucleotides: TGCAGTGCTATGGACAGGGGGAACACTGAAGCTTTCTTT.

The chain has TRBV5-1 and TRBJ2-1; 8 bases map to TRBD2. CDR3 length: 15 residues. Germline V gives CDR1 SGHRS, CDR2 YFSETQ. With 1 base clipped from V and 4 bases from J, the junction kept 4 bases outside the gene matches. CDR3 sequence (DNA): TGCGCCAGCAGCTTGCAACTAGCGGAATACAATGAGCAGTTCTTC. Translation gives CASSLQLAEYNEQFF.

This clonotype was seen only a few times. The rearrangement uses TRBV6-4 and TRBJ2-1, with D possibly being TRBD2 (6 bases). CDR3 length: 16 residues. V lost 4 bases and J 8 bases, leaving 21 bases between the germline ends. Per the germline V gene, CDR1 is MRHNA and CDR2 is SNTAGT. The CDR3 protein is CASSANPGLATDEQFF. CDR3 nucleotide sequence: TGTGCCAGCAGTGCGAACCCCGGGCTAGCGACGGATGAGCAGTTCTTC.

The CDR3 reads CASSQERAPEGNGELFF. As DNA, the CDR3 is TGTGCCAGCAGCCAAGAGAGGGCGCCAGAGGGGAACGGGGAGCTGTTTTTT. The chain employs TRBV3-1 and TRBJ2-2; D may be TRBD1 or TRBD2 (5 bases each). The germline CDR1 and CDR2 sequences are LGHDT and YNNKEL (reference sequence). This CDR3 has 17 amino acids. The V gene lost 0 bases and the J gene lost 7 bases, with 18 bases spanning the gap.

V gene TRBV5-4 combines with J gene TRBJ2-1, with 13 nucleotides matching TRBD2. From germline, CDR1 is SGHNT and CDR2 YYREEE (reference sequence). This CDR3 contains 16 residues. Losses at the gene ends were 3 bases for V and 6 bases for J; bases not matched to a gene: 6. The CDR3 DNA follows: TGTGCCAGCAGCTCAAGGACTAGCGGGAGTCTCAATGAGCAGTTCTTC. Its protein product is CASSSRTSGSLNEQFF. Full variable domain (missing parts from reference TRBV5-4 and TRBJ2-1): ETGVTQSPTHLIKTRGQQVTLRCSSQSGHNTVSWYQQALGQGPQFIFQYYREEENGRGNFPPRFSGLQFPNYSSELNVNALELDDSALYLCASSSRTSGSLNEQFFGPGTRLTVL.

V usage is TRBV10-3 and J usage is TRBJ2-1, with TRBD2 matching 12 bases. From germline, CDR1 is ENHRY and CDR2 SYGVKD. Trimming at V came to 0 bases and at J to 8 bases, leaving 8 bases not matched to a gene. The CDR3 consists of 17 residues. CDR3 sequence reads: CAISESIASGRGDEQFF. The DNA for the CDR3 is TGTGCCATCAGTGAGTCGATTGCTAGCGGGAGGGGCGATGAGCAGTTCTTC.

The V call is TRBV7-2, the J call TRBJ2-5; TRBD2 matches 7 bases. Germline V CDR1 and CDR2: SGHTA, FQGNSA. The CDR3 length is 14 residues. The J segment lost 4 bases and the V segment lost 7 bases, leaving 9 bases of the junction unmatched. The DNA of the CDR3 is TGTGCCAGCAACGGAGGGAGGGCCGGAGAGACCCAGTACTTC. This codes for CASNGGRAGETQYF.

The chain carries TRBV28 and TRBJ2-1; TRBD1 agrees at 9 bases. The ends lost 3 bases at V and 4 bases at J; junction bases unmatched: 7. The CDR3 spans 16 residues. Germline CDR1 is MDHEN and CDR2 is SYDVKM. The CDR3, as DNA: TGTGCCAGCAGTTTGACCCGGGACAGGGCTTACAATGAGCAGTTCTTC. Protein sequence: CASSLTRDRAYNEQFF.

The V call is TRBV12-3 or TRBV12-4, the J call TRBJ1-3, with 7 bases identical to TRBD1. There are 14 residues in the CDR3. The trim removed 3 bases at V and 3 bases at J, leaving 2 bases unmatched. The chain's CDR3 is CASSFDRDGNTIYF. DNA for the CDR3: TGTGCCAGCAGTTTTGACAGGGATGGAAACACCATATATTTT.

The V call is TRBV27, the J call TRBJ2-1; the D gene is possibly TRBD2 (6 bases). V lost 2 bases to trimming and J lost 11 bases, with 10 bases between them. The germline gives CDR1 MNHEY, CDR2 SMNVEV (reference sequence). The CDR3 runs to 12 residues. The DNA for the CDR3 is TGTGCCAGCAGTTTAAAAGGACTAAAGCAGTTCTTC. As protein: CASSLKGLKQFF.